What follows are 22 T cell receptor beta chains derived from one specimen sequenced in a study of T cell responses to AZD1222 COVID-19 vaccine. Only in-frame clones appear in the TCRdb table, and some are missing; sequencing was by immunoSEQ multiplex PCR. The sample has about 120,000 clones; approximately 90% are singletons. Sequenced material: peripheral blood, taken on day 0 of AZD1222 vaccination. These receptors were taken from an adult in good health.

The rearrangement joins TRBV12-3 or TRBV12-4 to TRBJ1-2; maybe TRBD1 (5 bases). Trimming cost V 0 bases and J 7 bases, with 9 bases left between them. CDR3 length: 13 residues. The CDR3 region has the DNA TGTGCCAGCAGTTTAGCCTCAGGGTCTGGCTACACCTTC. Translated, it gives CASSLASGSGYTF.

CDR3 in amino acids: CASSTPPGGFAFF. The CDR3 region has the DNA TGTGCCAGCAGTACCCCCCCCGGAGGGTTCGCTTTCTTT. J is TRBJ1-1 and V is TRBV28, with D unresolved. Germline CDR1 MDHEN, CDR2 SYDVKM. Trimming cost V 5 bases and J 11 bases, with 18 bases left between them. This CDR3 contains 13 residues. Drawing the rest from reference TRBV28 and TRBJ1-1, the complete variable domain is DVKVTQSSRYLVKRTGEKVFLECVQDMDHENMFWYRQDPGLGLRLIYFSYDVKMKEKGDIPEGYSVSREKKERFSLILESASTNQTSMYLCASSTPPGGFAFFGQGTRLTVV.

The CDR3 protein is CASSQAGTGIYEQYF. Here the CDR3 DNA reads TGTGCCAGCAGCCAGGCCGGGACAGGGATTTACGAGCAGTACTTC. This chain uses TRBV3-1 (or the pseudogene TRBV3-2) with TRBJ2-7; TRBD1 matches at 9 bases. Germline loops: CDR1 LGHDT, CDR2 YNNKEL (reference sequence). The CDR3 is 15 residues long. The V gene end was trimmed by 3 bases and the J gene end by 4 bases; junction bases not matched to a gene: 7.

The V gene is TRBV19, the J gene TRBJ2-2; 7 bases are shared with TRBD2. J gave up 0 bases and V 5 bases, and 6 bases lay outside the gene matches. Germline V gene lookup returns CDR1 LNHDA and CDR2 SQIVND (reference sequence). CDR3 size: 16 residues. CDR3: CASSALAAANTGELFF. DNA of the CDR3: TGTGCCAGTAGTGCCCTAGCGGCCGCGAACACCGGGGAGCTGTTTTTT.

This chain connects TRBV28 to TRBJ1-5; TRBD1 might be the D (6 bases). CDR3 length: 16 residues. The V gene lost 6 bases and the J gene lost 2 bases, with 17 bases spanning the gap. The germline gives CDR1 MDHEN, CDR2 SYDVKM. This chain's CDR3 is CASRPRGGSGNQPQHF. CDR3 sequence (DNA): TGTGCCAGCAGACCAAGGGGGGGCTCTGGCAATCAGCCCCAGCATTTT.

CDR3 region: CASSASNGFGGYTF. CDR3 DNA sequence: TGCGCCAGCAGCGCAAGCAACGGTTTCGGTGGCTACACCTTC. V usage is TRBV5-1 and J usage is TRBJ1-2; no clear D. The ends were cut back, 4 bases at V and 7 bases at J, with 17 bases in the middle. Germline values: CDR1 SGHRS, CDR2 YFSETQ. This CDR3 comprises 14 residues.

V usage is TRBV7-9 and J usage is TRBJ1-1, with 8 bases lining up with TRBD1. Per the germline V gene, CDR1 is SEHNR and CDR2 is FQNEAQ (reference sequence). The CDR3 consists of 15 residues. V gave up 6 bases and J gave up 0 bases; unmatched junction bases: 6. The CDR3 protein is CASRNKDRVNTEAFF. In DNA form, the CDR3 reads TGTGCCAGCAGGAACAAGGACAGGGTGAACACTGAAGCTTTCTTT.

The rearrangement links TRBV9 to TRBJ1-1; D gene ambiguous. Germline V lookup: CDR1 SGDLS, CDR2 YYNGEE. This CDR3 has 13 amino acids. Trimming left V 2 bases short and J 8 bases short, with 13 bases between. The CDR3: CASSVLTAQEAFF. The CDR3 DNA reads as TGTGCCAGCAGCGTCCTCACCGCACAAGAAGCTTTCTTT. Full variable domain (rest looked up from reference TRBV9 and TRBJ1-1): DSGVTQTPKHLITATGQRVTLRCSPRSGDLSVYWYQQSLDQGLQFLIQYYNGEERAKGNILERFSAQQFPDLHSELNLSSLELGDSALYFCASSVLTAQEAFFGQGTRLTVV.

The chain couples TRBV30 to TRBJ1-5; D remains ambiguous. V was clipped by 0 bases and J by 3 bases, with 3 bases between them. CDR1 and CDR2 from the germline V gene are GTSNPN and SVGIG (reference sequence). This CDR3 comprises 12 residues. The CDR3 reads CAWSVDNQPQHF. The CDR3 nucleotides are TGTGCCTGGAGTGTTGACAATCAGCCCCAGCATTTT.

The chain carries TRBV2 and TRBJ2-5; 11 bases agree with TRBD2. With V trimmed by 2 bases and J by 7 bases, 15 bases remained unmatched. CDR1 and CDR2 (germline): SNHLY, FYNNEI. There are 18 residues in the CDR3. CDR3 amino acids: CASSERGTSGYKDVTQYF. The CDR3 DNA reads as TGTGCCAGCAGTGAACGGGGGACTAGCGGCTACAAAGATGTGACCCAGTACTTC.

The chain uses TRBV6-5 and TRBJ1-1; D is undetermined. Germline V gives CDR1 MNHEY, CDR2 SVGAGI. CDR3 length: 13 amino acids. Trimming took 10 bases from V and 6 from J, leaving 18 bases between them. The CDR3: CATLVPRSAEAFF. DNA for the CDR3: TGTGCCACCCTGGTACCCAGGTCGGCTGAAGCTTTCTTT.

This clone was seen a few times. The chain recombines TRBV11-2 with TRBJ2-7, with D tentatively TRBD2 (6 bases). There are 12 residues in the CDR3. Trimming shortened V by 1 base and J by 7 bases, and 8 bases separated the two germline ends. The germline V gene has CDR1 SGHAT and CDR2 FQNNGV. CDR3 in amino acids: CASSLVRGEQYF. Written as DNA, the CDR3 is TGTGCCAGCAGCTTAGTGCGGGGAGAGCAGTACTTC.

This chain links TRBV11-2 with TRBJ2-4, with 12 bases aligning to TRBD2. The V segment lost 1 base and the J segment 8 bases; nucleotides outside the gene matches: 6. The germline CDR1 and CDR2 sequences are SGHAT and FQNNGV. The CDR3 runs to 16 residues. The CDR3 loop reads CASSLGASGRADIQYF. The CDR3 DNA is TGTGCCAGCAGCTTAGGAGCTAGCGGGAGGGCGGACATTCAGTACTTC.

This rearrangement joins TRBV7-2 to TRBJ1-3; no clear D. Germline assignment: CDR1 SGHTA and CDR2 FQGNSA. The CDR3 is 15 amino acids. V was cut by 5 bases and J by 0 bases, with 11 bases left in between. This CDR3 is CASSPQARSGNTIYF. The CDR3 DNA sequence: TGTGCCAGCAGCCCCCAGGCGCGCTCTGGAAACACCATATATTTT.

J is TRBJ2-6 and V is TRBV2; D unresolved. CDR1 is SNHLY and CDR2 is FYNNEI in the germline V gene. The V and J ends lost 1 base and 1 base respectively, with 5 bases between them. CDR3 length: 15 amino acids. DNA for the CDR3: TGTGCCAGCAGTGAAGGACTTTCTGGGGCCAACGTCCTGACTTTC. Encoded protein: CASSEGLSGANVLTF.

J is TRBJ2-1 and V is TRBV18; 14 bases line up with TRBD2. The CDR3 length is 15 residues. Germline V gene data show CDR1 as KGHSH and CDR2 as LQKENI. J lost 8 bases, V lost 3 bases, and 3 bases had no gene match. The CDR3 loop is CASSPGTSGSDEQFF. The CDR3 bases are TGTGCCAGCTCACCGGGGACTAGCGGGAGTGATGAGCAGTTCTTC.

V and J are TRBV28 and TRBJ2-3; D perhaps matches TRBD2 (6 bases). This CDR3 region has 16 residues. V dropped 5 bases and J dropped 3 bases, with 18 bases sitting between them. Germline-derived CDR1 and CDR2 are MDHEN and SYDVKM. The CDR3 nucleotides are TGTGCCAGCAGTCCTCTTGAGGAGGGTAAAACAGATACGCAGTATTTT. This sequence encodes CASSPLEEGKTDTQYF. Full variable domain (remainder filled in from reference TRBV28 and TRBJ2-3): DVKVTQSSRYLVKRTGEKVFLECVQDMDHENMFWYRQDPGLGLRLIYFSYDVKMKEKGDIPEGYSVSREKKERFSLILESASTNQTSMYLCASSPLEEGKTDTQYFGPGTRLTVL.

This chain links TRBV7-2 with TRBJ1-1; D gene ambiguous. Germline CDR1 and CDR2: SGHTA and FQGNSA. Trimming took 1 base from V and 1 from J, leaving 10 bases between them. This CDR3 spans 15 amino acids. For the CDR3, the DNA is TGTGCCAGCAGCTTAGAAACTTGGTCGAACACTGAAGCTTTCTTT. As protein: CASSLETWSNTEAFF.

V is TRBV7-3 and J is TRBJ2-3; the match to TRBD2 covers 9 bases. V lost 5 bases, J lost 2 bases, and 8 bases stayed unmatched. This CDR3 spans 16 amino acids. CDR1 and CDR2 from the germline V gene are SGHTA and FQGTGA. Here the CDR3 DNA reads TGTGCCAGCAGCCCGGGACTAGCCGACTACACAGATACGCAGTATTTT. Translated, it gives CASSPGLADYTDTQYF.

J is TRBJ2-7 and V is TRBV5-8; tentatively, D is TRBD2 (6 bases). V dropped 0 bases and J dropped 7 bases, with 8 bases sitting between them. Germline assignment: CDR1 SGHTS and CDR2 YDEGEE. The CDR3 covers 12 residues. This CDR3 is CASSLVRGEQYF. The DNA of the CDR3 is TGTGCCAGCAGCTTGGTCCGGGGGGAGCAGTACTTC.

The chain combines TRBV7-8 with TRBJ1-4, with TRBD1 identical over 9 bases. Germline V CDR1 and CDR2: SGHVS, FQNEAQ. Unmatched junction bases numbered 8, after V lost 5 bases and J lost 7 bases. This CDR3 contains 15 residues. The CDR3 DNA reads TGTGCCAGCAGCCCTAGGACAGGGGCGATTGAAAAACTGTTTTTT. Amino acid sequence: CASSPRTGAIEKLFF.

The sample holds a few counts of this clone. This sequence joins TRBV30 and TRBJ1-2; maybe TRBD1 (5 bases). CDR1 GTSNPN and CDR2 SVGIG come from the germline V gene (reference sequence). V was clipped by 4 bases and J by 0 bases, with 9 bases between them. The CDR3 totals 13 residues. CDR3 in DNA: TGTGCCTGGACGACAGCAGCTAACTATGGCTACACCTTC. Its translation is CAWTTAANYGYTF.